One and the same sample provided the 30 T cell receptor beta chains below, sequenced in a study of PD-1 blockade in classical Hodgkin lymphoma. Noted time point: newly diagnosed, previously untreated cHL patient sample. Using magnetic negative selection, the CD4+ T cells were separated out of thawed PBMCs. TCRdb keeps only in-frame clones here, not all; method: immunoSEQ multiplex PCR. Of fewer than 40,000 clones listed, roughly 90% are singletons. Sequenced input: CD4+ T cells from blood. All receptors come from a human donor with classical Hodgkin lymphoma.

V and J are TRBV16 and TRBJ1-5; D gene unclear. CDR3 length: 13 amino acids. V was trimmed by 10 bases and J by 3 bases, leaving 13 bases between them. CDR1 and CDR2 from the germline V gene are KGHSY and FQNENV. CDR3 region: CAIDQGNNQPQHF. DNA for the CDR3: TGTGCCATCGACCAAGGGAACAATCAGCCCCAGCATTTT.

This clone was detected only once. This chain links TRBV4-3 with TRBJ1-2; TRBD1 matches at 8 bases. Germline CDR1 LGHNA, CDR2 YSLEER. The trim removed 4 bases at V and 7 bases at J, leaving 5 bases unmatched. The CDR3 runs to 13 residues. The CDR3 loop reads CASSPSGGVGYTF. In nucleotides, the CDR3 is TGCGCCAGCAGCCCATCAGGGGGCGTTGGCTACACCTTC.

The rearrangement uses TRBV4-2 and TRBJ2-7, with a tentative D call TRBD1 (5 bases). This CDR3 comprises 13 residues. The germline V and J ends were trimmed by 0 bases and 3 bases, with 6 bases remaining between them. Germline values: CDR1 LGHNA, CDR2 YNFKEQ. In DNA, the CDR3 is TGTGCCAGCAGCCAAGATGACAGCTACGAGCAGTACTTC. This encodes CASSQDDSYEQYF.

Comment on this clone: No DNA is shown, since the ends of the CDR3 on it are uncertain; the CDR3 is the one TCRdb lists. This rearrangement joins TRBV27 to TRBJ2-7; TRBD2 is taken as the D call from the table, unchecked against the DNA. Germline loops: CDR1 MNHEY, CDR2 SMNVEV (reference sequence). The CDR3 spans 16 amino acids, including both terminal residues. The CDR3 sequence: CASSSSPQASSYEQYF.

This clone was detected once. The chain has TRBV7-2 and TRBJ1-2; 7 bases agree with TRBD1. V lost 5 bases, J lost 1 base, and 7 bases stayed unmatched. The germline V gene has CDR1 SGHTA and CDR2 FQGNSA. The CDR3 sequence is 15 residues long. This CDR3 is CASSRGTAINYGYTF. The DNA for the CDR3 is TGTGCCAGCAGCCGAGGGACAGCCATTAACTATGGCTACACCTTC.

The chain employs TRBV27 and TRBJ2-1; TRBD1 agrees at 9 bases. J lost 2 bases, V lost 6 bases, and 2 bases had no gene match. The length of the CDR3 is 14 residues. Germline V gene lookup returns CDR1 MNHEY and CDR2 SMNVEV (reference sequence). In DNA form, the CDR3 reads TGTGCCAGCAGCTACAGGGGGCCCTACAATGAGCAGTTCTTC. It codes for CASSYRGPYNEQFF.

CDR3: CASSQGDRGQGVYGYTF. CDR3 in DNA: TGCGCCAGCAGCCAAGGGGACAGGGGCCAGGGGGTTTATGGCTACACCTTC. The V and J genes are TRBV5-1 and TRBJ1-2; 10 bases match TRBD1. Germline V gives CDR1 SGHRS, CDR2 YFSETQ. Trimming cost V 4 bases and J 5 bases; bases outside gene matches: 14. There are 17 residues in the CDR3.

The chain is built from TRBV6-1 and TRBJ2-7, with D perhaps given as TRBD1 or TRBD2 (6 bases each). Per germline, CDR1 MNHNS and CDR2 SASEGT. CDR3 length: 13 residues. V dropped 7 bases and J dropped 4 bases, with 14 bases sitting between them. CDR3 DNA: TGTGCCAGCACGGCCCGGGGGCGTTACGAGCAGTACTTC. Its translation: CASTARGRYEQYF.

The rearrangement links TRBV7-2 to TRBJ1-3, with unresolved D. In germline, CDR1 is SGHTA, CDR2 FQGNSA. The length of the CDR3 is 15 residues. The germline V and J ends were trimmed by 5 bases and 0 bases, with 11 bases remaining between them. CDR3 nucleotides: TGTGCCAGCAGCGCCCGACCGAACTCTGGAAACACCATATATTTT. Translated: CASSARPNSGNTIYF.

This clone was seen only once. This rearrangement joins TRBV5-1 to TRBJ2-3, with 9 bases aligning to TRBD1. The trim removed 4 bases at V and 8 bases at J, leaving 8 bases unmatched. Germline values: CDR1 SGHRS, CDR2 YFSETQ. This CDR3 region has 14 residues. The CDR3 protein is CASSGDRVAATQYF. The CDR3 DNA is TGCGCCAGCAGCGGGGACAGGGTAGCGGCTACGCAGTATTTT.

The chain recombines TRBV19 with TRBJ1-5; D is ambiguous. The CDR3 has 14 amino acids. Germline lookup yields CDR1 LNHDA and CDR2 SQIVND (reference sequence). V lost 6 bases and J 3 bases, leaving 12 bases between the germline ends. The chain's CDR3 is CASSRVIVNQPQHF. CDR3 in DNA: TGTGCCAGTAGCCGGGTGATAGTCAATCAGCCCCAGCATTTT.

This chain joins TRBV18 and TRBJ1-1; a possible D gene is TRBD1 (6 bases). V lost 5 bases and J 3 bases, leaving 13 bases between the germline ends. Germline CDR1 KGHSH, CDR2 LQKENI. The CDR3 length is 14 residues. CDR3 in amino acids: CASSERGSDTEAFF. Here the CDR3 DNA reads TGTGCCAGCTCAGAGAGGGGGTCCGACACTGAAGCTTTCTTT.

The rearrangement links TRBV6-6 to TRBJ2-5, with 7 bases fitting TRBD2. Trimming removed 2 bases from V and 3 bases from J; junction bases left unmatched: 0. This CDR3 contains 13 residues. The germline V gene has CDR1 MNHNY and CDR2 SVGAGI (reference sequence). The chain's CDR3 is CASSYGGEETQYF. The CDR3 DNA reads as TGTGCCAGCAGTTACGGGGGGGAAGAGACCCAGTACTTC.

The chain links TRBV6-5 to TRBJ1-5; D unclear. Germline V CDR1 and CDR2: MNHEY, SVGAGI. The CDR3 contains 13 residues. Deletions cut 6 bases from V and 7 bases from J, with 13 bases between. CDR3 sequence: CASSRLVRQPQHF. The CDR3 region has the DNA TGTGCCAGCAGCCGCCTAGTACGGCAGCCCCAGCATTTT.

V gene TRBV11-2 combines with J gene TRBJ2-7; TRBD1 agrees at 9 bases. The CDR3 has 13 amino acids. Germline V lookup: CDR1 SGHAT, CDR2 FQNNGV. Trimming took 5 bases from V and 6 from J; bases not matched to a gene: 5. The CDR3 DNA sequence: TGTGCCAGCAGCGGACAGGGGTATTTCGAGCAGTACTTC. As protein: CASSGQGYFEQYF.

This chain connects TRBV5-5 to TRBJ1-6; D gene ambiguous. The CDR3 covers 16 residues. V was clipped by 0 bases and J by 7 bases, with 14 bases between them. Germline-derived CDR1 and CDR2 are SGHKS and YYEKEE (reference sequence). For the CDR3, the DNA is TGTGCCAGCAGCTTGGCAGGTCGCGGACCGAATTCACCCCTCCACTTT. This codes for CASSLAGRGPNSPLHF.

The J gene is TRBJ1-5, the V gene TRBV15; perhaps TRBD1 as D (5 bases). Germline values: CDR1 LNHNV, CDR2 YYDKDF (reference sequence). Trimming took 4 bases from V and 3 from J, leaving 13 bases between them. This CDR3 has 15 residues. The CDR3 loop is CATSIERGVNQPQHF. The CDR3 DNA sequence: TGTGCCACCAGCATCGAGAGGGGCGTCAATCAGCCCCAGCATTTT.

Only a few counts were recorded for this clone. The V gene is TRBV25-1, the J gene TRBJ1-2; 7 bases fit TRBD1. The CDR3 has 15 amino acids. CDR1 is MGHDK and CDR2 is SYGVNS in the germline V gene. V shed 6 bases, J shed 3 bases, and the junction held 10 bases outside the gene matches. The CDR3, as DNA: TGTGCCAGCAGCCCAGCTAACAGGGGTGACTATGGCTACACCTTC. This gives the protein CASSPANRGDYGYTF.

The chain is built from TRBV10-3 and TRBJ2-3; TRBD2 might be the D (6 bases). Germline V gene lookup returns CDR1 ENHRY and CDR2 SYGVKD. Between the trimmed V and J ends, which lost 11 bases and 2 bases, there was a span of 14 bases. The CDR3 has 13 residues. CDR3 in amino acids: CAVSGDSTDTQYF. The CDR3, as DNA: TGTGCCGTTAGTGGGGACTCCACAGATACGCAGTATTTT.

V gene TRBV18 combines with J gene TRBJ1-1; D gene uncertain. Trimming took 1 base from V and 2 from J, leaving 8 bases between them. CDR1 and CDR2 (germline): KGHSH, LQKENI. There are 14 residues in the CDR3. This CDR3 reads CASSPRLLNTEAFF. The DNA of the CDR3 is TGTGCCAGCTCACCACGTCTTTTAAACACTGAAGCTTTCTTT.

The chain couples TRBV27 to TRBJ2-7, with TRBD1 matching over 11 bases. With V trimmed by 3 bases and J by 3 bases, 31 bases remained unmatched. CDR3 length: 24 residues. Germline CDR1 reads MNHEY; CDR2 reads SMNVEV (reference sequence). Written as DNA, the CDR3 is TGTGCCAGCAGTTTTATTCTCCTTGTACTGTGCCGGGACAGGGGGATTTTAAGTCGCTACGAGCAGTACTTC. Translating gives CASSFILLVLCRDRGILSRYEQYF.

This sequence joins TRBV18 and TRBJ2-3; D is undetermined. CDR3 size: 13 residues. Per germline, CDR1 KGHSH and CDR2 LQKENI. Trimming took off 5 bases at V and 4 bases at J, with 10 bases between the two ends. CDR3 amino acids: CASSTQIPDTQYF. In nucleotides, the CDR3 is TGTGCCAGCTCAACACAAATACCAGATACGCAGTATTTT.

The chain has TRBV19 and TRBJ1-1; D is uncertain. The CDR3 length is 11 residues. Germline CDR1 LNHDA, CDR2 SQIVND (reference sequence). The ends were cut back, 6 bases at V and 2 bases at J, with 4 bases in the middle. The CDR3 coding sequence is TGTGCCAGTAGATTAAACACTGAAGCTTTCTTT. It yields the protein CASRLNTEAFF. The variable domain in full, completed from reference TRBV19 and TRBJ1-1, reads DGGITQSPKYLFRKEGQNVTLSCEQNLNHDAMYWYRQDPGQGLRLIYYSQIVNDFQKGDIAEGYSVSREKKESFPLTVTSAQKNPTAFYLCASRLNTEAFFGQGTRLTVV.

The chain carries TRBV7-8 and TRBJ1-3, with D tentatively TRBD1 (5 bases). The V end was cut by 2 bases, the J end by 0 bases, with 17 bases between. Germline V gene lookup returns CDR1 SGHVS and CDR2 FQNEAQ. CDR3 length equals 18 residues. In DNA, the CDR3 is TGTGCCAGCAGCTTACGGCAGGGCCAGTCCGGCTCTGGAAACACCATATATTTT. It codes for CASSLRQGQSGSGNTIYF.

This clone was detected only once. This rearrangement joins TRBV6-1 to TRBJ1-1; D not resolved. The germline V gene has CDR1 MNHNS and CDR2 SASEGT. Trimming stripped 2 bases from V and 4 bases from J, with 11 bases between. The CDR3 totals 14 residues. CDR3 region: CASSERGRGTEAFF. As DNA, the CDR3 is TGTGCCAGCAGTGAACGTGGTCGGGGCACTGAAGCTTTCTTT.

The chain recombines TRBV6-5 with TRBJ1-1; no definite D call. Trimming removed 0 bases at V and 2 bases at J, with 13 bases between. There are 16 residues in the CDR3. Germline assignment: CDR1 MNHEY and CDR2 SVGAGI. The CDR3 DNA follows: TGTGCCAGCAGTTACTCGTCGGGTAGGACTAACACTGAAGCTTTCTTT. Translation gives CASSYSSGRTNTEAFF.

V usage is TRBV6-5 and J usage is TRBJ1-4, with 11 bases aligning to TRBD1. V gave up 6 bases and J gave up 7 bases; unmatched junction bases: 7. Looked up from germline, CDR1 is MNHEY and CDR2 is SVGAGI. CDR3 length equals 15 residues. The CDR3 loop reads CASRDPGQGGEKLFF. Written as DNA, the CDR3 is TGTGCCAGCAGGGACCCGGGACAGGGGGGTGAAAAACTGTTTTTT.

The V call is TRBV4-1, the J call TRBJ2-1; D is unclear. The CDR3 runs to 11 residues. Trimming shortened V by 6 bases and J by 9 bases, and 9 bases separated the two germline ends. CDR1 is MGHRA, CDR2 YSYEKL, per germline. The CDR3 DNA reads TGCGCCAGCAGTTCCTTATTTGAGCAGTTCTTC. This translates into CASSSLFEQFF.

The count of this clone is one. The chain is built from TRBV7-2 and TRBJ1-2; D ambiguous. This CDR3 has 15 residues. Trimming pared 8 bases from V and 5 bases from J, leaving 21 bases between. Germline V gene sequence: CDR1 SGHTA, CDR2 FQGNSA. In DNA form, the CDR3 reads TGTGCCAGCGCCCTAGTTCTCGGGCAGGTTTATGGCTACACCTTC. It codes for CASALVLGQVYGYTF.

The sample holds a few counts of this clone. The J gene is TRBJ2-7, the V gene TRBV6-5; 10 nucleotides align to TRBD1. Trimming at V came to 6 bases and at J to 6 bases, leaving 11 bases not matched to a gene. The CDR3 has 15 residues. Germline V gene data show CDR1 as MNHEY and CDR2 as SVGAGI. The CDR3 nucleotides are TGTGCCAGCAGCGAAACAGGGACAGGGGTATCCGAGCAGTACTTC. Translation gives CASSETGTGVSEQYF.